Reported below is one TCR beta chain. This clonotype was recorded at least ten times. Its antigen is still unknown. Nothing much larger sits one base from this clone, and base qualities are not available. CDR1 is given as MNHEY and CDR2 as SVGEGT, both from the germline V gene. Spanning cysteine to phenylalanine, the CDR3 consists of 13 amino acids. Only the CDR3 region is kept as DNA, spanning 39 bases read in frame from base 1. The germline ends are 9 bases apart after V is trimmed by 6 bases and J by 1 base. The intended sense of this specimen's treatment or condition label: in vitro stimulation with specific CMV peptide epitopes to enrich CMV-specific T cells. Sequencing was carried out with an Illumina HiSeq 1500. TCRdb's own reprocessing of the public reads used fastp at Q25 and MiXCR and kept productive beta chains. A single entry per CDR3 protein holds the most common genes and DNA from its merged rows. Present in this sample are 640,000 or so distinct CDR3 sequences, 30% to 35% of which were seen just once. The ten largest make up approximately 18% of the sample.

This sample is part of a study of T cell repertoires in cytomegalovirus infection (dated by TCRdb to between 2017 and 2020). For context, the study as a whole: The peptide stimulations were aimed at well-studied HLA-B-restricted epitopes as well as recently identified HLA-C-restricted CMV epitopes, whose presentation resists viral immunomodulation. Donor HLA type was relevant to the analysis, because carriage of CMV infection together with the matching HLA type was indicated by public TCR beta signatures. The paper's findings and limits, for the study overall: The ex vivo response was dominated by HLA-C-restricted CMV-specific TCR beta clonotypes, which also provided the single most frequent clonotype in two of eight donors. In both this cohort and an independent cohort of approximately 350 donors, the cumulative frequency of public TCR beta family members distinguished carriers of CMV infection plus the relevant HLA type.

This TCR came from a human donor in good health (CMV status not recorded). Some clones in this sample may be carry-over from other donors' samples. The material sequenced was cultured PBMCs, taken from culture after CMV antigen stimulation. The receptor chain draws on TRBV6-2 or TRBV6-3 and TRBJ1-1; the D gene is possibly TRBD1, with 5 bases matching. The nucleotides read TGTGCCAGCAGCTACGGACAGAACACTGAAGCTTTCTTT. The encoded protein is CASSYGQNTEAFF.